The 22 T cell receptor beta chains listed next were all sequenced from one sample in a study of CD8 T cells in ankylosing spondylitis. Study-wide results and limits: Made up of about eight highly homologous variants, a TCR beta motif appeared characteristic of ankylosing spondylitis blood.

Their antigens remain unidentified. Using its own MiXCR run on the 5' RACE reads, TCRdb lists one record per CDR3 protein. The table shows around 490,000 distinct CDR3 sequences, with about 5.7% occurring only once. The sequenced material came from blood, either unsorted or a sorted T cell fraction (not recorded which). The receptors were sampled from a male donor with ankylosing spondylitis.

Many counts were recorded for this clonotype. Here the CDR3 reads CASSLVTSGRLNEQFF. The CDR3 DNA reads TGTGCCAGCAGCTTAGTGACTAGCGGGAGGCTAAATGAGCAGTTCTTC. This sequence joins TRBV7-2 and TRBJ2-1, with TRBD2 matching over 13 bases. This CDR3 has 16 amino acids. Germline trimming cut 1 base from V and 7 bases from J; bases unmatched to any gene: 4. Looked up from germline, CDR1 is SGHTA and CDR2 is FQGNSA.

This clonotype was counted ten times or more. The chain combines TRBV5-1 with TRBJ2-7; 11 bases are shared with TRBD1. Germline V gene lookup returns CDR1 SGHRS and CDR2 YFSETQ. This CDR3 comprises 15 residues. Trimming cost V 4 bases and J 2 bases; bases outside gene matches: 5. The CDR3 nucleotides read TGCGCCAGCAGCCGCCCGGGACAGGGGGCCTACGAGCAGTACTTC. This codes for CASSRPGQGAYEQYF.

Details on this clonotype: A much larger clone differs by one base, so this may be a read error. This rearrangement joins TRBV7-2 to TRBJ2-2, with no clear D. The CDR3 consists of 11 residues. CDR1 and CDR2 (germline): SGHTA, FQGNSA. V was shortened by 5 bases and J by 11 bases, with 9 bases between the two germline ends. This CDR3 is CTSSLSIELFF. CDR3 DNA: TGTACCAGCAGCCTGAGCATCGAGCTGTTTTTT.

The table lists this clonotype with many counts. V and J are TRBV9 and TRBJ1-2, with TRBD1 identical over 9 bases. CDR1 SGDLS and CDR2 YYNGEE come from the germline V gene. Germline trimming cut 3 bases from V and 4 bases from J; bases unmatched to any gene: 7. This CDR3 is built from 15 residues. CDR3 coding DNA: TGTGCCAGCAGCGAGGGGACAGGGTATTCCTATGGCTACACCTTC. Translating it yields CASSEGTGYSYGYTF.

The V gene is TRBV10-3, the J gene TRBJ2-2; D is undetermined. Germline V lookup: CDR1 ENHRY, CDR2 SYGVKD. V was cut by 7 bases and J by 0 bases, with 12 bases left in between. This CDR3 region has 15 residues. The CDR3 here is CAITIGSANTGELFF. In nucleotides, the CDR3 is TGTGCCATCACCATCGGGTCTGCGAACACCGGGGAGCTGTTTTTT.

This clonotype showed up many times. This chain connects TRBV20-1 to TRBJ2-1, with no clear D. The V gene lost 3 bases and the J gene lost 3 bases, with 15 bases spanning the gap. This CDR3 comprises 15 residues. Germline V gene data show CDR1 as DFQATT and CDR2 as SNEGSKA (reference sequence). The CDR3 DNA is TGCAGTGCTAGGGTTGCGGATAAAATCTACAATGAGCAGTTCTTC. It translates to CSARVADKIYNEQFF.

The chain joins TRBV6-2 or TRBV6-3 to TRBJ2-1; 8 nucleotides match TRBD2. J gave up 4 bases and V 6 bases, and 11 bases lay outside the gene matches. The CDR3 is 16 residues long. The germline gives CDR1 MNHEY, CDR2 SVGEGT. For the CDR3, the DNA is TGTGCCAGCAGGCCGGGTGGGACTAGAACTTACAATGAGCAGTTCTTC. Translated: CASRPGGTRTYNEQFF.

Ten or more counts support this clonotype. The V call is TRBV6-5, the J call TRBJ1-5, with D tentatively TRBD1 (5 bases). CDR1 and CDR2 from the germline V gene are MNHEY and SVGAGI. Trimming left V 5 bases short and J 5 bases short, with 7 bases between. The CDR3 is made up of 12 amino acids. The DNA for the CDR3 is TGTGCCAGCAGTAACAGGTATCAGCCCCAGCATTTT. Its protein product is CASSNRYQPQHF.

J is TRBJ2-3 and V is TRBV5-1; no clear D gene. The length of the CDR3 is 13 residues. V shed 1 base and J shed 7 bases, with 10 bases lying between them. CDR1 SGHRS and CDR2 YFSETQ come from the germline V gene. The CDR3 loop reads CASSLQATYTQYF. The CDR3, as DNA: TGCGCCAGCAGCTTGCAGGCCACCTATACGCAGTATTTT.

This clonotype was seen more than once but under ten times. The CDR3 here is CASSYDRGEKLFF. In nucleotides, the CDR3 is TGCGCCAGCAGTTACGACAGGGGTGAAAAACTGTTTTTT. The chain has TRBV5-1 and TRBJ1-4, with 8 positions matching TRBD1. The germline CDR1 and CDR2 sequences are SGHRS and YFSETQ. The V gene end was trimmed by 5 bases and the J gene end by 7 bases; junction bases not matched to a gene: 4. The CDR3 has 13 residues. Full variable domain (rest looked up from reference TRBV5-1 and TRBJ1-4): KAGVTQTPRYLIKTRGQQVTLSCSPISGHRSVSWYQQTPGQGLQFLFEYFSETQRNKGNFPGRFSGRQFSNSRSEMNVSTLELGDSALYLCASSYDRGEKLFFGSGTQLSVL.

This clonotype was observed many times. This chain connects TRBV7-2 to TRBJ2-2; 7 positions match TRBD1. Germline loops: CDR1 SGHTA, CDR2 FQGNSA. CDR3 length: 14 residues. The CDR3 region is CATSGTVNTGELFF. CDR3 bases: TGTGCTACGTCCGGGACAGTGAACACCGGGGAGCTGTTTTTT. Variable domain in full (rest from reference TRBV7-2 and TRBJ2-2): GAGVSQSPSNKVTEKGKDVELRCDPISGHTALYWYRQSLGQGLEFLIYFQGNSAPDKSGLPSDRFSAERTGGSVSTLTIQRTQQEDSAVYLCATSGTVNTGELFFGEGSRLTVL.

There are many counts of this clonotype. The CDR3: CASSSHPRGNSPLHF. CDR3 bases: TGTGCCAGCAGTTCCCACCCGAGGGGAAATTCACCCCTCCACTTT. The J gene is TRBJ1-6, the V gene TRBV12-3 or TRBV12-4; weak D call: TRBD1 (5 bases). Trimming removed 4 bases at V and 7 bases at J, with 14 bases between. This CDR3 spans 15 amino acids.

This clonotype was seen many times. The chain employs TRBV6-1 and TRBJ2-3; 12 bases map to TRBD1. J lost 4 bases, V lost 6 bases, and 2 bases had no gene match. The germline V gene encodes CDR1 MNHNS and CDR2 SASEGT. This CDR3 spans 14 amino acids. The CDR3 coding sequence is TGTGCCAGCAGCGGGACAGGGGGCGCAGATACGCAGTATTTT. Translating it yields CASSGTGGADTQYF.

CDR3 sequence reads: CSARDPGSAEWEQYF. In DNA form, the CDR3 reads TGCAGTGCTAGGGATCCCGGGTCGGCGGAATGGGAGCAGTACTTC. V usage is TRBV20-1 and J usage is TRBJ2-7; D ambiguous. The CDR3 runs to 15 residues. Per the germline V gene, CDR1 is DFQATT and CDR2 is SNEGSKA (reference sequence). The germline V and J ends were trimmed by 3 bases and 7 bases, with 22 bases remaining between them.

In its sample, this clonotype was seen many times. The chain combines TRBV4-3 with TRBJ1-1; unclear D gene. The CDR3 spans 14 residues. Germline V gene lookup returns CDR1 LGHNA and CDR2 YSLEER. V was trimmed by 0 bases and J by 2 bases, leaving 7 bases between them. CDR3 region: CASSQDWRNTEAFF. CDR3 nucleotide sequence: TGCGCCAGCAGCCAAGATTGGCGAAACACTGAAGCTTTCTTT.

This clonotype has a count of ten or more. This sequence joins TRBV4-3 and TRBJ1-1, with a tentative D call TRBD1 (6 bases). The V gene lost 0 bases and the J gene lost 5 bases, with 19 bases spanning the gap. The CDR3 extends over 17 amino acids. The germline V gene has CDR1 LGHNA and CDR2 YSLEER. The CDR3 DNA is TGCGCCAGCAGCCAAGAATTCGGGGGCCTCGGAGGAACTGAAGCTTTCTTT. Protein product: CASSQEFGGLGGTEAFF.

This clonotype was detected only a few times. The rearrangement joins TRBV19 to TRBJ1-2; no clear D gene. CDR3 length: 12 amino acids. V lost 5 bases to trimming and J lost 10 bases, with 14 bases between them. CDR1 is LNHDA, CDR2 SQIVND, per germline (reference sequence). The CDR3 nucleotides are TGTGCCAGTAGTCGTCGGGGAGAGGACTACACCTTC. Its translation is CASSRRGEDYTF.

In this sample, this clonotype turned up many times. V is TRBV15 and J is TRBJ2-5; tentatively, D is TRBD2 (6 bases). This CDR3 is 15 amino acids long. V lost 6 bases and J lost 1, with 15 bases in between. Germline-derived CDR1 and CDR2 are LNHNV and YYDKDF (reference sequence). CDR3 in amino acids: CATRKPGLIQETQYF. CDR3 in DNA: TGTGCCACCAGGAAACCGGGACTCATCCAAGAGACCCAGTACTTC. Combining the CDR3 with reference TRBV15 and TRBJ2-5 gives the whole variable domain DAMVIQNPRYQVTQFGKPVTLSCSQTLNHNVMYWYQQKSSQAPKLLFHYYDKDFNNEADTPDNFQSRRPNTSFCFLDIRSPGLGDTAMYLCATRKPGLIQETQYFGPGTRLLVL.

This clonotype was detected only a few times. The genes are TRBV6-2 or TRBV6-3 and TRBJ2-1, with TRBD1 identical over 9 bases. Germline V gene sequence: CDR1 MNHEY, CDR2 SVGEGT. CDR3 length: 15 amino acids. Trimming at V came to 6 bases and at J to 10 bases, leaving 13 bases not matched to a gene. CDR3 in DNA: TGTGCCAGCAGACGACCGGGACAGGGTATCACGGAGCAGTTCTTC. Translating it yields CASRRPGQGITEQFF.

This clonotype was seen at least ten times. The CDR3 nucleotides are TGCGCCAGCAGCTTGGTGGCAGGGGAAGGAGATACGCAGTATTTT. Translating gives CASSLVAGEGDTQYF. The rearrangement uses TRBV5-1 and TRBJ2-3; a weak D match, TRBD1 (6 bases). CDR3 length equals 15 residues. Trimming shortened V by 0 bases and J by 5 bases, and 13 bases separated the two germline ends. CDR1 and CDR2 (germline): SGHRS, YFSETQ.

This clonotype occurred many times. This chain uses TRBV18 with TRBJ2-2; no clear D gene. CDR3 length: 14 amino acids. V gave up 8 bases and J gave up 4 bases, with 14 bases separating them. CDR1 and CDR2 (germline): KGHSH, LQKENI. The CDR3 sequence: CASKTAVGTGELFF. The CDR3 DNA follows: TGTGCCAGCAAGACTGCTGTGGGCACCGGGGAGCTGTTTTTT.

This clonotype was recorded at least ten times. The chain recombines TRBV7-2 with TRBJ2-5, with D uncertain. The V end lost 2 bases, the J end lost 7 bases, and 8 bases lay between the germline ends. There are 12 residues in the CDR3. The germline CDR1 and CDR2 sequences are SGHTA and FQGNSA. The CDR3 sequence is CASSLRWGTQYF. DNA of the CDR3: TGTGCCAGCAGCTTAAGATGGGGGACCCAGTACTTC.